This record looks at one TCR beta chain sequence and its context. The entry originates in a study of early T cells in non-severe SARS-CoV-2 infection. At the level of the study: Sequencing targeted bulk RNA from unsorted whole blood, leaving chains unpaired.

The CDR3 spans 17 residues. Looked up from germline, CDR1 is MNHGY and CDR2 is SAAAGT. J gave up 0 bases and V 3 bases, and 7 bases lay outside the gene matches. TCRdb itself ran the 5' RACE reads through MiXCR, one entry per CDR3 protein. The table has tens of thousands of distinct CDR3 sequences, 15% seen once. Sequenced: whole blood. The clonotype was recovered from an adult who was a healthcare worker with PCR-confirmed SARS-CoV-2 infection or an uninfected control (not recorded which). The V and J genes are TRBV6-8 and TRBJ2-4; 8 bases fit TRBD2. The CDR3 DNA is TGTGCCAGCAGTTATCAGTTAGCGGGACTAGCCAAAAACATTCAGTACTTC. Residues: CASSYQLAGLAKNIQYF.